Listed below are T cell receptor beta chains from one sample, sequenced in a study of T cell changes during pregnancy in multiple sclerosis. Assay: immunoSEQ multiplex PCR; the TCRdb copy retains only in-frame clones and omits some. The table includes roughly 30,000 clones, around 93% detected once. The sample in question was CD4+ T cells from peripheral blood mononuclear cells, obtained in the second trimester of pregnancy. The receptors come from a female donor with multiple sclerosis, enrolled in a pregnancy study. Each CDR3 is given with its conserved first and last residue. The D gene is left open where the match is weak. Not all rows give a size; the values are once, few, many and, for expanded clones, a class.

size	V	J	D	CDR3	DNA
-	TRBV30	TRBJ2-7	TRBD1	CAWSKQGAEQYF	TGTGCCTGGAGTAAGCAGGGGGCCGAGCAGTACTTC
-	TRBV7-9	TRBJ1-5	TRBD1	CASSSGQGYSNQPQHF	TGTGCCAGCAGCTCTGGACAGGGCTATAGCAATCAGCCCCAGCATTTT
-	TRBV29-1	TRBJ2-6	-	CSVGGRDITGANVLTF	TGCAGCGTTGGGGGCAGGGATATCACTGGGGCCAACGTCCTGACTTTC
-	TRBV19	TRBJ2-4	TRBD2	CASSWIGLAGTRENIQYF	TGTGCCAGTAGTTGGATCGGACTAGCGGGGACGAGAGAAAACATTCAGTACTTC
-	TRBV18	TRBJ2-3	TRBD2	CASSPLGTSGYTDTQYF	TGTGCCAGCTCACCCCTTGGGACTAGCGGATACACAGATACGCAGTATTTT
-	TRBV5-1	TRBJ1-1	TRBD1	CASSRDGQGMNTEAFF	TGCGCCAGCAGCCGGGATGGACAGGGAATGAACACTGAAGCTTTCTTT
-	TRBV5-1	TRBJ1-2	-	CASSAGGPQYGYTF	TGCGCCAGCAGCGCGGGAGGGCCTCAATATGGCTACACCTTC
-	TRBV10-3	TRBJ2-1	TRBD2	CATSILAGAGNEQFF	TGTGCCACCAGTATCCTAGCGGGAGCGGGTAATGAGCAGTTCTTC
-	TRBV28	TRBJ1-5	TRBD1	CASSLLVQGLYSNQPQHF	TGTGCCAGCAGTTTATTGGTACAGGGGTTATATAGCAATCAGCCCCAGCATTTT
-	TRBV28	TRBJ1-1	-	CASSRYRDATEAFF	TGTGCCAGCAGTCGCTACAGGGACGCCACTGAAGCTTTCTTT
once	TRBV6-1	TRBJ1-1	-	CASKGRGSEGTEAFF	TGTGCCAGCAAGGGCAGGGGATCAGAGGGCACTGAAGCTTTCTTT
-	TRBV6-5	TRBJ1-2	-	CASSSPPSGYTF	TGTGCCAGCAGCTCCCCGCCCAGTGGCTACACCTTC
-	TRBV6-1	TRBJ1-2	TRBD1	CASSRQGTNYGYTF	TGTGCCAGCAGTCGACAGGGGACTAACTATGGCTACACCTTC
-	TRBV6-1	TRBJ2-2	-	CASMRETNTGELFF	TGTGCCAGCATGCGAGAAACGAACACCGGGGAGCTGTTTTTT
-	TRBV19	TRBJ2-3	TRBD2	CASSRGTSGPSTDTQYF	TGTGCCAGTAGCCGCGGGACTAGCGGACCTAGCACAGATACGCAGTATTTT
-	TRBV6-6	TRBJ2-5	TRBD1	CASSTNIDRVRETQYF	TGTGCCAGCAGTACAAATATTGACAGGGTACGAGAGACCCAGTACTTC
-	TRBV25-1	TRBJ2-7	-	CASSSRPPSYEQYF	TGTGCCAGCAGTTCGCGGCCCCCGTCCTACGAGCAGTACTTC
once	TRBV27	TRBJ2-3	TRBD1	CASSSRDRSFTDTQYF	TGTGCCAGCAGTTCTCGGGACAGGTCGTTCACAGATACGCAGTATTTT
-	TRBV28	TRBJ2-7	TRBD1	CASSPSGTGTHEQYF	TGTGCCAGCAGTCCTTCCGGGACAGGGACTCACGAGCAGTACTTC
-	TRBV5-1	TRBJ1-2	TRBD1	CASSSSGGAWYGYTF	TGCGCCAGCAGCTCCTCAGGGGGCGCGTGGTATGGCTACACCTTC
-	TRBV5-5	TRBJ2-5	-	CASSLGGAGQETQYF	TGTGCCAGCAGCTTGGGAGGTGCGGGTCAAGAGACCCAGTACTTC
-	TRBV7-9	TRBJ1-5	TRBD1	CASSPTGDGPQHF	TGTGCCAGCAGCCCGACAGGGGATGGGCCCCAGCATTTT
-	TRBV4-2	TRBJ1-2	-	CASSQESRGDGYTF	TGTGCCAGCAGCCAAGAAAGCAGGGGCGATGGCTACACCTTC
-	TRBV28	TRBJ1-5	-	CASSLVMGAGNQPQHF	TGTGCCAGCAGTTTAGTTATGGGGGCCGGGAATCAGCCCCAGCATTTT
-	TRBV4-1	TRBJ1-1	-	CASSQDKASTNTEAFF	TGCGCCAGCAGCCAAGATAAAGCCTCAACTAACACTGAAGCTTTCTTT
-	TRBV18	TRBJ1-1	TRBD1	CATLQGRNTEAFF	TGTGCCACCCTACAGGGGAGGAACACTGAAGCTTTCTTT
once	TRBV30	TRBJ1-5	-	CAWRAQGHSNQPQHF	TGTGCCTGGAGGGCACAGGGTCATAGCAATCAGCCCCAGCATTTT
-	TRBV11-3	TRBJ1-5	-	CASSLEEGAKPQHF	TGTGCCAGCAGCTTAGAGGAAGGGGCGAAGCCCCAGCATTTT
-	TRBV5-8	TRBJ2-2	-	CASSLYRTRGFGELFF	TGTGCCAGCAGCTTGTACCGGACAAGGGGCTTCGGGGAGCTGTTTTTT
-	TRBV9	TRBJ1-1	TRBD1	CASSLQQGPYTEAFF	TGTGCCAGCAGCCTCCAACAGGGGCCTTACACTGAAGCTTTCTTT
-	TRBV6-1	TRBJ2-1	-	CASSDSPLSSYNEQFF	TGTGCCAGCAGTGATTCCCCTCTAAGCTCCTACAATGAGCAGTTCTTC
-	TRBV7-9	TRBJ1-1	-	CASSLGLGLIATEAFF	TGTGCCAGCAGCTTAGGTTTGGGGCTTATTGCCACTGAAGCTTTCTTT
-	TRBV18	TRBJ2-7	-	CASSPNGGYEQYF	TGTGCCAGCTCACCTAACGGCGGGTACGAGCAGTACTTC
-	TRBV19	TRBJ1-1	TRBD1	CASRVQGAEEAFF	TGTGCCAGTAGGGTACAGGGGGCGGAGGAGGCTTTCTTT
-	TRBV4-2	TRBJ1-1	-	CASSQDPGYMNTEAFF	TGTGCCAGCAGCCAAGACCCAGGGTACATGAACACTGAAGCTTTCTTT
-	TRBV9	TRBJ2-7	TRBD2	CASSVAAGRSYEQYF	TGTGCCAGCAGCGTAGCAGCGGGGCGATCCTACGAGCAGTACTTC
-	TRBV4-2	TRBJ2-2	TRBD2	CASSQLGLAGPGELFF	TGTGCCAGCAGCCAATTGGGACTAGCGGGCCCCGGGGAGCTGTTTTTT
-	TRBV2	TRBJ2-5	-	CASSGEETQYF	TGTGCCAGCAGTGGTGAGGAGACCCAGTACTTC
-	TRBV5-5	TRBJ2-7	-	CASRLGQLYEQYF	TGTGCCAGCAGACTCGGACAGCTCTACGAGCAGTACTTC
-	TRBV7-6	TRBJ1-2	TRBD1	CASSLSWTGVGYTF	TGTGCCAGCAGCTTATCTTGGACAGGGGTCGGCTACACCTTC
-	TRBV27	TRBJ1-4	-	CASSPWRTNEKLFF	TGTGCCAGCAGTCCGTGGAGGACTAATGAAAAACTGTTTTTT
-	TRBV7-6	TRBJ2-2	TRBD2	CASSPTSGRAAGELFF	TGTGCCAGCAGCCCTACTAGCGGGAGGGCCGCCGGGGAGCTGTTTTTT
once	TRBV6-1	TRBJ2-7	-	CASSEGGADREQYF	TGTGCCAGCAGTGAAGGAGGAGCGGATCGGGAGCAGTACTTC
few	TRBV23-1	TRBJ2-7	-	CASRNRDRDEQYF	TGCGCCAGCAGAAACAGGGATAGGGACGAGCAGTACTTC
-	TRBV30	TRBJ1-2	-	CAWTPIGGAANYGYTF	TGTGCCTGGACCCCCATTGGGGGGGCGGCTAACTATGGCTACACCTTC
-	TRBV12-5	TRBJ2-1	-	CASGLNPMSEQFF	TGTGCTAGTGGTTTGAACCCAATGAGTGAGCAGTTCTTC
-	TRBV28	TRBJ1-1	-	CASSLGALNTEAFF	TGTGCCAGCAGTTTAGGGGCACTGAACACTGAAGCTTTCTTT
-	TRBV5-4	TRBJ2-1	TRBD2	CASSPGTSGSFNEQFF	TGTGCCAGCAGCCCCGGGACTAGCGGGAGTTTCAATGAGCAGTTCTTC
-	TRBV5-1	TRBJ1-2	-	CASSLALRTDDGYTF	TGCGCCAGCAGCTTGGCTTTAAGGACAGACGACGGCTACACCTTC
-	TRBV7-2	TRBJ2-7	TRBD2	CASSYTSGGEQYF	TGTGCCAGCAGCTATACTAGCGGGGGGGAGCAGTACTTC
-	TRBV5-6	TRBJ2-1	-	CASSPDGTPSYNEQFF	TGTGCCAGCAGCCCAGACGGGACACCTTCCTACAATGAGCAGTTCTTC
-	TRBV4-1	TRBJ2-2	TRBD2	CASSQDSSGATGELFF	TGCGCCAGCAGCCAAGATTCTAGCGGGGCCACCGGGGAGCTGTTTTTT
-	TRBV6-5	TRBJ1-2	-	CASSYSKSVNYGYTF	TGTGCCAGCAGTTACTCGAAGTCAGTCAACTATGGCTACACCTTC
-	TRBV4-1	TRBJ1-5	-	CASSQDSAVNQPQHF	TGCGCCAGCAGCCAAGATAGTGCGGTAAATCAGCCCCAGCATTTT
-	TRBV6-1	TRBJ2-2	-	CASSEVITGELFF	TGTGCCAGCAGTGAAGTTATAACCGGGGAGCTGTTTTTT
-	TRBV7-2	TRBJ2-1	TRBD1	CASSFGQAYNEQFF	TGTGCCAGCAGCTTTGGACAGGCCTACAATGAGCAGTTCTTC
-	TRBV30	TRBJ2-1	TRBD1	CAWNTGAGVGEQFF	TGTGCCTGGAACACAGGGGCCGGGGTGGGTGAGCAGTTCTTC